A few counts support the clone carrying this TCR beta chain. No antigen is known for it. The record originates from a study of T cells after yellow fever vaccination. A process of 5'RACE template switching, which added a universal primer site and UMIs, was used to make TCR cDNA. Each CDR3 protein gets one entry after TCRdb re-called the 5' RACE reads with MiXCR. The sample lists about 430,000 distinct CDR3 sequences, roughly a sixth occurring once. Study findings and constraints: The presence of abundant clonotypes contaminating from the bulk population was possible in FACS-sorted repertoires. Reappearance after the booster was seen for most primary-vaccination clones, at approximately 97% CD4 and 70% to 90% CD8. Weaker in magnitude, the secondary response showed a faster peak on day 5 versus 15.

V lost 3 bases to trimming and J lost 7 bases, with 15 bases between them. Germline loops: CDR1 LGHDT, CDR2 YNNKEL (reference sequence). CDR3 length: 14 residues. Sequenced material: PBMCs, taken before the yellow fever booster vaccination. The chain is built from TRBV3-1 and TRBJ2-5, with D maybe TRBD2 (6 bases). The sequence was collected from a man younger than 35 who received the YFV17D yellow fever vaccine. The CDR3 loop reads CASSHLSGEATQYF. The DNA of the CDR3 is TGTGCCAGCAGCCATCTGTCCGGGGAGGCGACCCAGTACTTC.